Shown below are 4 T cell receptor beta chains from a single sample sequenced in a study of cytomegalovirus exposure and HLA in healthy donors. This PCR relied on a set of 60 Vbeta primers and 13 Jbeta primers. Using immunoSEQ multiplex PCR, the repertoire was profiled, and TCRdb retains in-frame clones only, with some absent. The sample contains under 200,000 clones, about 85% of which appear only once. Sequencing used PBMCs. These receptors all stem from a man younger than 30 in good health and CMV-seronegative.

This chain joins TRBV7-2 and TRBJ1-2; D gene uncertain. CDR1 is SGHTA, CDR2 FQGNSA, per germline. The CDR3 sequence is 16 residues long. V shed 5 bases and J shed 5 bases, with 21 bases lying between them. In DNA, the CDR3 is TGTGCCAGCAGCCGGACTCAATTCGACATCGAGTATGGCTACACCTTC. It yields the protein CASSRTQFDIEYGYTF.

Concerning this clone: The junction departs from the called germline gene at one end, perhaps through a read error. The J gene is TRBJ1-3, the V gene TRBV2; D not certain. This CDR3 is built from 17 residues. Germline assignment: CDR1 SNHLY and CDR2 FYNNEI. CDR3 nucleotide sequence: TGTGCCAGCAGAGAAGGCCAGCGATATTCGCGTGGAAACACCATATATTTT. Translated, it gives CASREGQRYSRGNTIYF.

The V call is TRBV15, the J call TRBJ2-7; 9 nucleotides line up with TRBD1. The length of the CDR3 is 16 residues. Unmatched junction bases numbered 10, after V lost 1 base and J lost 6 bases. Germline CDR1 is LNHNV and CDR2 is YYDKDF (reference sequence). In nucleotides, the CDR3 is TGTGCCACCAGCAGAGCGTGGGGGACAGGGATGGGCGAGCAGTACTTC. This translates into CATSRAWGTGMGEQYF.

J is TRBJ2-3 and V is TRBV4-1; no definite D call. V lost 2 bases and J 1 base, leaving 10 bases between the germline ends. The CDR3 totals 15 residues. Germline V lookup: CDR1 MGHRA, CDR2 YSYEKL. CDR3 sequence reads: CASSQTTVGTDTQYF. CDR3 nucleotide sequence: TGCGCCAGCAGCCAAACTACTGTGGGCACAGATACGCAGTATTTT.